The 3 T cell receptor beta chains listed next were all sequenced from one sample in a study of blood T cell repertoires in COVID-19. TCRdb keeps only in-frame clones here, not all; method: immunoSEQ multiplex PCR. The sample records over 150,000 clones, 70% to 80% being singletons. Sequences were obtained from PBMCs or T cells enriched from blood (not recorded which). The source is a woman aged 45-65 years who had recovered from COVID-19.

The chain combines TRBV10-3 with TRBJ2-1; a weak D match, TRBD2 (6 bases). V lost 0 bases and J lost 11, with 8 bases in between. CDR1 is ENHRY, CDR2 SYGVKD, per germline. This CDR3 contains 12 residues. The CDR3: CAISESLAQQFF. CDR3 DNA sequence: TGTGCCATCAGTGAGTCACTAGCTCAGCAGTTCTTC.

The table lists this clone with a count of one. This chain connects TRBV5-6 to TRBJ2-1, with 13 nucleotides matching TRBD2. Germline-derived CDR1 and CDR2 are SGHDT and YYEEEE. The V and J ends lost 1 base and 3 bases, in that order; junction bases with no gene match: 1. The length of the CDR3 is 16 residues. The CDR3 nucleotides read TGTGCCAGCAGCTTGACTAGCGGGAGGGACTACAATGAGCAGTTCTTC. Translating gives CASSLTSGRDYNEQFF. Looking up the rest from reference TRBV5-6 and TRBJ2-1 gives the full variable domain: DAGVTQSPTHLIKTRGQQVTLRCSPKSGHDTVSWYQQALGQGPQFIFQYYEEEERQRGNFPDRFSGHQFPNYSSELNVNALLLGDSALYLCASSLTSGRDYNEQFFGPGTRLTVL.

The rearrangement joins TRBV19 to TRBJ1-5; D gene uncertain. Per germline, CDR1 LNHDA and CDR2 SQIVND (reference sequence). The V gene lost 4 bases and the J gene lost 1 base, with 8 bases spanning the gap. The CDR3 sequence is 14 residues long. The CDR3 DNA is TGTGCCAGTAGTAATGATCGGAGCAATCAGCCCCAGCATTTT. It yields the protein CASSNDRSNQPQHF.